The sequence of this T cell receptor (beta chain) was determined in a study of CD8+ T cells in alopecia areata. Whole-study context: Treated patients received oral tofacitinib, 5 to 10 mg twice daily. Among treated patients, severity was scored by affected scalp area percentage. Study-level points and caveats: Tofacitinib did not eliminate many expanded lesional clones from scalp or blood.

Treatment meaning: oral pan-JAK inhibitor, 5-10 mg twice daily. Researchers picked out CD4+ and CD8+ T cells from PBMCs by sorting. Once RNA had been extracted, it was reverse transcribed into cDNA to act as the sequencing template. This table comes from immunoSEQ multiplex PCR, and its TCRdb copy is limited to in-frame clones, with some not included. The table has 150,000 to 200,000 clones, 60% seen once. On this clone itself: Its target is unknown.

The J segment lost 0 bases and the V segment lost 6 bases, leaving 9 bases of the junction unmatched. In germline, CDR1 is SGHVS, CDR2 FQNEAQ. The CDR3 contains 16 residues. The V call is TRBV7-8, the J call TRBJ2-7; 9 positions match TRBD1. The receptor was isolated from a human donor with alopecia areata. The input for sequencing was CD4+ T cells sorted from blood, taken at week 24, from a patient treated with tofacitinib. CDR3 region: CASRPSGTGSSYEQYF. In DNA form, the CDR3 reads TGTGCCAGCAGACCGTCCGGGACAGGGAGCTCCTACGAGCAGTACTTC.